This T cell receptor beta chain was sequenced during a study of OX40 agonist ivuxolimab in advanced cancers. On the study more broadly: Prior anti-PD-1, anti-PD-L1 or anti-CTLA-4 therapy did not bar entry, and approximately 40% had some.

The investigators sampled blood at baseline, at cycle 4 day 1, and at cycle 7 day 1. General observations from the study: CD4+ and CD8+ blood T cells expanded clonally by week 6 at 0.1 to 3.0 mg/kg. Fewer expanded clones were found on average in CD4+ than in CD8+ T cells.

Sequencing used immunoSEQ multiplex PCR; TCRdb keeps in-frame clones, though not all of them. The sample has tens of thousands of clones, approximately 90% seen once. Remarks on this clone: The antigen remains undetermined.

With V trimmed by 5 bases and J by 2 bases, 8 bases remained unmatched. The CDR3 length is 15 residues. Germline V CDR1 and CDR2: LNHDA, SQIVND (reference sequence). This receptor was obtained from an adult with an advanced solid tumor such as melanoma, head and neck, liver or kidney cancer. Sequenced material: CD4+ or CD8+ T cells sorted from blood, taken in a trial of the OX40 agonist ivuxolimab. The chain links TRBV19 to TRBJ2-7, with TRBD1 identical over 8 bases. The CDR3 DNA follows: TGTGCCAGTAGTTCTGAGGGGGACAGGACCTACGAGCAGTACTTC. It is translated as CASSSEGDRTYEQYF.